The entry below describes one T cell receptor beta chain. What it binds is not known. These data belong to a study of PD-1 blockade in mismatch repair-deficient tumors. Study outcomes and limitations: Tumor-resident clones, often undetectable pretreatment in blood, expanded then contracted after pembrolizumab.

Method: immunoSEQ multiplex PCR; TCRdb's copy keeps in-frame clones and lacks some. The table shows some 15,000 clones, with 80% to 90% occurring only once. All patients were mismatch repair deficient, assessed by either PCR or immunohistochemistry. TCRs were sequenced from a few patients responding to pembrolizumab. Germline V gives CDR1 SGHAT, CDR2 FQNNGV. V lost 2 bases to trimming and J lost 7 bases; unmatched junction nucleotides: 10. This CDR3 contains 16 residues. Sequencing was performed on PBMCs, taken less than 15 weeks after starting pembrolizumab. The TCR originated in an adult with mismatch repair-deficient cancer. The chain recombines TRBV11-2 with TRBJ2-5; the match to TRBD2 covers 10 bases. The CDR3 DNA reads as TGTGCCAGCAGCTTATCGGGTCCTAGCGGGAGTGGGACCCAGTACTTC. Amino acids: CASSLSGPSGSGTQYF. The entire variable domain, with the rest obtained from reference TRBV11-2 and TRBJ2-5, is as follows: EAGVAQSPRYKIIEKRQSVAFWCNPISGHATLYWYQQILGQGPKLLIQFQNNGVVDDSQLPKDRFSAERLKGVDSTLKIQPAKLEDSAVYLCASSLSGPSGSGTQYFGPGTRLLVL.